This TCR beta chain originates from a study of cytomegalovirus exposure and HLA in healthy donors. Per the germline V gene, CDR1 is LGHNA and CDR2 is YNFKEQ. Trimming removed 1 base from V and 6 bases from J, with 12 bases in between. This CDR3 is 15 amino acids long. This PCR relied on a set of 60 Vbeta primers and 13 Jbeta primers. The repertoire was sequenced with immunoSEQ multiplex PCR; TCRdb's copy has only in-frame clones and lacks some. This sample has 130,000 or so clones, with approximately 74% found just once. Sample: PBMCs. V and J are TRBV4-2 and TRBJ1-4; D unclear. This clonotype originated in a man aged 40-50 years in good health and CMV-seropositive. The CDR3 DNA reads as TGTGCCAGCAGCCAAGCCTTGGGGAGAGATGAAAAACTGTTTTTT. Its protein is CASSQALGRDEKLFF.